Each of the 5 T cell receptor beta chains below was sequenced from the same sample in a study of cytomegalovirus exposure and HLA in healthy donors. Vbeta (60) and Jbeta (13) primers were used in the PCR. Libraries were prepared by immunoSEQ multiplex PCR; TCRdb keeps only in-frame clonotypes and omits some of them. The sample contains about 210,000 clones, about four fifths of which appear only once. Sequencing input: PBMCs. The origin of the receptors is a woman between 50 and 59 years old in good health and CMV-seropositive.

The rearrangement links TRBV9 to TRBJ1-1; D possibly corresponds to TRBD1 (6 bases). Germline-derived CDR1 and CDR2 are SGDLS and YYNGEE. V lost 4 bases to trimming and J lost 0 bases, with 13 bases between them. This CDR3 is 15 amino acids long. The chain's CDR3 is CASSSRTAMNTEAFF. Written as DNA, the CDR3 is TGTGCCAGCAGCTCCCGGACAGCAATGAACACTGAAGCTTTCTTT.

The V and J genes are TRBV6-6 and TRBJ2-7; no clear D. Trimming cost V 2 bases and J 1 base, with 12 bases left between them. Per the germline V gene, CDR1 is MNHNY and CDR2 is SVGAGI (reference sequence). The CDR3 is made up of 15 amino acids. The CDR3 DNA reads TGTGCCAGCAGTTACCCCGGCGGAAATTCCTACGAGCAGTACTTC. Protein product: CASSYPGGNSYEQYF.

The rearrangement uses TRBV13 and TRBJ1-5, with D perhaps matching TRBD1 (5 bases). This CDR3 region has 17 residues. Germline-derived CDR1 and CDR2 are PRHDT and FYEKMQ (reference sequence). V lost 8 bases to trimming and J lost 2 bases, with 22 bases between them. CDR3 nucleotide sequence: TGTGCCAGCCGGAGACCGGAGGGGAGTAGGGGCAATCAGCCCCAGCATTTT. It translates to CASRRPEGSRGNQPQHF.

The table lists this clone with a few counts. J is TRBJ1-1 and V is TRBV18; D is uncertain. The V gene's germline CDR1 is KGHSH and CDR2 LQKENI. The CDR3 spans 15 residues. V was clipped by 2 bases and J by 0 bases, with 10 bases between them. CDR3 in amino acids: CASSPVQAMNTEAFF. DNA of the CDR3: TGTGCCAGCTCACCAGTCCAGGCCATGAACACTGAAGCTTTCTTT.

The chain joins TRBV6-5 to TRBJ1-6; 9 bases match TRBD1. Germline V gene data show CDR1 as MNHEY and CDR2 as SVGAGI. The trim removed 10 bases at V and 4 bases at J, leaving 5 bases unmatched. This CDR3 has 14 residues. CDR3 amino acids: CATRQGDYNSPLHF. The CDR3 nucleotides read TGTGCCACAAGACAGGGGGATTATAATTCACCCCTCCACTTT.